This is a list of T cell receptor beta chains from one sample in a study of cytomegalovirus exposure and HLA in healthy donors. Here immunoSEQ multiplex PCR was the method, and the copy in TCRdb shows in-frame clones only, minus some. The sample lists 150,000 to 200,000 clones, approximately 80% occurring once. The sequenced sample consisted of PBMCs. The receptor set was obtained from a girl aged 10-17 years in good health and CMV-seropositive. CDR3s include the opening cysteine and the closing phenylalanine or tryptophan. Each record gives: clone size, V gene, CDR3 length, CDR3 protein. Size is omitted from some rows. Given values are once, few, many or a class for expanded clones.

>few|TRBV30|12
CAWDRMNTEAFF
>NA|TRBV5-1|17
CASSFFQLADNSYEQYF
>NA|TRBV7-6|13
CASSVTTGREQYF
>NA|TRBV19|13
CASSIYSNYGYTF
>once|TRBV9|14
CASSVSKGVTEAFF
>NA|TRBV5-4|15
CASSHGSLGTGELFF
>once|TRBV18|17
CASSRPGQGPSGNTIYF
>once|TRBV5-6|16
CASSLGQGGGNQPQHF
>NA|TRBV10-2|15
CASSDLGGMNTEAFF
>NA|TRBV19|12
CASNDRGTEAFF
>NA|TRBV30|14
CAWSVGGTGYEQYF